This entry concerns a single T cell receptor beta chain. Its antigen remains unidentified. No clone much larger than this one lies a single base away; base qualities are absent. The sample belongs to a study of blood T cell repertoires in COVID-19 (dated by TCRdb to about 2020). Turning to the overall study: The collaborator samples originated in the United States, Italy and Spain and spanned the acute and convalescent phases of COVID-19. Where available, HLA class I and class II types were obtained from metadata supplied by the sample provider rather than from assay-based typing. The repertoires were made available in a free public database intended to serve as a resource for research on the immune response to SARS-CoV-2. The material from the prospective study consisted of cDNA or gDNA derived from T cells, B-cell-depleted T cells, or PBMCs. The sample metadata nearly always contained a de-identified subject ID, COVID-19 status, age in years and sex. The samples were drawn from two sources: the first 160 participants of the ongoing ImmuneRACE study, and about 1,300 subjects contributed by 6 global collaborators. Deeply sampled blood TCRbeta repertoires from subjects exposed to, actively infected with, or recovered from COVID-19 were included in the dataset. Summary of the overall study and its limitations: The quantity of clinical and demographic metadata differed by source and by participant and was supplied without curation.

The immunoSEQ Assay, a bias-controlled multiplex PCR, was used to amplify TCRbeta CDR3 regions from genomic DNA. As for how the authors treated the data: The number of nucleated cells in each sample was estimated from the amplification of reference gene primers within the assay. To quantify the absolute abundance of each unique TCRbeta CDR3 rearrangement, sequence reads were collapsed and filtered. For each sample, productive Simpson clonality was calculated by taking the square root of Simpson's diversity index across productive rearrangements. Drawn from immuneACCESS, this table holds only the in-frame rearrangements with V and J called that TCRdb kept. Clones are partly lost; checked studies trace under half to an unresolved V gene and leave the rest unexplained. V and J calls and clone size follow that table, whereas D and trimming were derived from the DNA. Across this sample there are 130,000 or so clones, with around 81% seen only once. More than 7.5% of the sample is in the top ten clones.

The collaborating institutions used their own protocols to collect whole blood in K2EDTA tubes. For TCRbeta analysis, collaborators shipped samples as frozen whole blood, isolated PBMCs, or DNA extracted from either of those sample types. The CDR3 holds 13 amino acids from the cysteine to the phenylalanine. The read is trimmed to its CDR3 DNA, 39 bases read in frame from base 1. Trimming accounts for 4 bases at V and 8 bases at J, while the number of junction bases matched to no gene is 5. From the germline V gene, CDR1 is SGHRS and CDR2 is YFSETQ. The sequence is built from TRBV5-1 and TRBJ1-2; TRBD1 fits 10 bases in the junction. Specimen: peripheral blood. This receptor was taken from a woman in her fifties or sixties with active or convalescent COVID-19. The CDR3 region reads CASSPDRGQGYTF. The nucleotides are TGCGCCAGCAGCCCCGACAGGGGGCAAGGCTACACCTTC.